The source of this TCR beta chain is a study of blood T cell repertoires in COVID-19. Per the original methods: Reference gene primer amplification in the assay estimated nucleated cell counts. The data were produced by immunoSEQ multiplex PCR, yet TCRdb's version contains in-frame clones alone and is incomplete. Clone size and V and J calls were adopted from that table, with D and trimming inferred from the DNA. The data hold 200,000 to 250,000 clones, with around 88% observed a single time. Seattle-derived patients entered the study during active infection and were followed longitudinally. CDR1 and CDR2 (germline): MDHEN, SYDVKM. V was cut by 6 bases and J by 4 bases, with 18 bases left in between. The CDR3 contains 15 residues.

Sequencing was performed on peripheral blood. The chain joins TRBV28 to TRBJ1-1; no clear D gene. This receptor was identified in a woman of 80 years or more with COVID-19, enrolled during active disease. The CDR3 sequence: CASRSPVRLGTEAFF. The CDR3 coding sequence is TGTGCCAGCAGATCTCCAGTGAGGCTCGGCACTGAAGCTTTCTTT. Full variable domain (remainder filled in from reference TRBV28 and TRBJ1-1): DVKVTQSSRYLVKRTGEKVFLECVQDMDHENMFWYRQDPGLGLRLIYFSYDVKMKEKGDIPEGYSVSREKKERFSLILESASTNQTSMYLCASRSPVRLGTEAFFGQGTRLTVV.